This entry is about one T cell receptor (beta chain). As processed by the authors: Using reference gene primer amplification, nucleated cell counts were estimated. Generated by immunoSEQ multiplex PCR, the TCRdb table keeps only in-frame clones and is missing some. V and J calls and clone size are copied from that table; D and trimming were computed from the DNA. The profile covers some 97,000 clones, with 90% appearing a single time and about 5.2% taken by the ten largest. V lost 3 bases, J lost 2 bases, and 13 bases lay in between. CDR3 length equals 15 residues. Germline V gene data show CDR1 as SEHNR and CDR2 as FQNEAQ (reference sequence). This entry is derived from a study of blood T cell repertoires in COVID-19.

The chain is built from TRBV7-9 and TRBJ1-2, with D maybe TRBD1 (5 bases). The sample comprised peripheral blood. The clonotype originates from a man in his fifties or sixties with acute or convalescent COVID-19. CDR3 sequence: CASSLPRGGNYGYTF. In nucleotides, the CDR3 is TGTGCCAGCAGCTTGCCCCGGGGGGGGAACTATGGCTACACCTTC.